This passage covers 19 T cell receptor beta chains from one sample sequenced in a study of human T cells and chemical hapten exposure. TCRdb redid the calling of the RACE reads with MiXCR, one entry per CDR3 protein. The table includes about 380,000 distinct CDR3 sequences, 4.5% to 5.5% detected once. Described time point: pre-sensitization, week 0. Treatment in this sample: therapeutic diphenylcyclopropenone sensitization with weekly scalp DPC. The starting material was whole blood, obtained in connection with sensitization to the hapten diphenylcyclopropenone (DPC). Source of these receptors: a woman aged 50 to 60 with alopecia areata. Some clones in this sample may be carry-over from other donors' samples.

This clonotype was detected only a few times. The V gene is TRBV28, the J gene TRBJ2-1; D is unclear. The germline V gene encodes CDR1 MDHEN and CDR2 SYDVKM. Between the trimmed V and J ends, which lost 5 bases and 0 bases, there was a span of 8 bases. This CDR3 is built from 14 residues. CDR3 region: CASSLLPSYNEQFF. The CDR3, as DNA: TGTGCCAGCAGTCTGCTACCCTCCTACAATGAGCAGTTCTTC.

This clonotype showed up just a few times. This chain joins TRBV4-1 and TRBJ2-3, with a tentative D call TRBD2 (6 bases). The V and J ends lost 1 base and 2 bases respectively, with 10 bases between them. Germline V gene data show CDR1 as MGHRA and CDR2 as YSYEKL. The CDR3 consists of 15 residues. The CDR3 nucleotides read TGCGCCAGCAGCCAAGCGTGGGGGGACACAGATACGCAGTATTTT. This sequence encodes CASSQAWGDTDTQYF.

This clonotype was detected a few times. The gene calls are TRBV27 and TRBJ2-7; 7 bases are shared with TRBD1. The germline V gene has CDR1 MNHEY and CDR2 SMNVEV (reference sequence). CDR3 length: 13 residues. V lost 5 bases and J lost 2; bases outside the gene matches: 3. The CDR3 sequence is CASSQRGPYEQYF. CDR3 DNA: TGTGCCAGCAGTCAGAGGGGGCCCTACGAGCAGTACTTC.

CDR3 protein: CSAPLGGSTDTQYF. For the CDR3, the DNA is TGCAGTGCTCCACTTGGCGGGAGCACAGATACGCAGTATTTT. The gene calls are TRBV20-1 and TRBJ2-3, with D possibly TRBD2 on 5 matching bases. Trimming stripped 5 bases from V and 0 bases from J, with 12 bases between. Germline assignment: CDR1 DFQATT and CDR2 SNEGSKA (reference sequence). This CDR3 is 14 amino acids long.

This clonotype was detected many times. The genes are TRBV28 and TRBJ2-3; 7 nucleotides agree with TRBD2. J gave up 10 bases and V 7 bases, and 11 bases lay outside the gene matches. CDR1 and CDR2 (germline): MDHEN, SYDVKM. The CDR3 spans 13 residues. CDR3 in amino acids: CASTIINRGAQYF. CDR3 nucleotides: TGTGCCAGCACAATTATAAATCGGGGGGCGCAGTATTTT.

This clonotype was counted a few times. The J gene is TRBJ2-2, the V gene TRBV20-1; 12 bases fit TRBD2. This CDR3 spans 14 amino acids. CDR1 is DFQATT and CDR2 is SNEGSKA in the germline V gene (reference sequence). J was trimmed by 4 bases and V by 6 bases; bases with no gene match: 3. The CDR3 region is CSAKGLAGTGELFF. In nucleotides, the CDR3 is TGCAGTGCCAAGGGACTAGCGGGCACCGGGGAGCTGTTTTTT.

This chain links TRBV5-5 with TRBJ2-7, with D hard to call. The CDR3 totals 13 residues. Germline-derived CDR1 and CDR2 are SGHKS and YYEKEE (reference sequence). Trimming cost V 0 bases and J 7 bases, with 11 bases left between them. The CDR3 loop is CASSLEPEEEQYF. The CDR3 DNA reads TGTGCCAGCAGCTTGGAACCCGAGGAGGAGCAGTACTTC.

This clonotype was seen a few times. The chain's CDR3 is CSARGPGERANIQYF. CDR3 in DNA: TGCAGTGCTAGAGGGCCAGGGGAAAGGGCAAACATTCAGTACTTC. The chain joins TRBV20-1 to TRBJ2-4, with D perhaps TRBD1 (6 bases). The CDR3 runs to 15 residues. Trimming pared 1 base from V and 6 bases from J, leaving 16 bases between. From germline, CDR1 is DFQATT and CDR2 SNEGSKA (reference sequence).

This clonotype was recorded at least ten times. V gene TRBV4-1 combines with J gene TRBJ2-5; no definite D call. Germline V lookup: CDR1 MGHRA, CDR2 YSYEKL. The CDR3 is made up of 12 amino acids. The V end was cut by 0 bases, the J end by 5 bases, with 4 bases between. CDR3 in amino acids: CASSQDRETQYF. The CDR3 region has the DNA TGCGCCAGCAGCCAAGATCGTGAGACCCAGTACTTC.

This clonotype has more than one count but fewer than ten. V and J are TRBV30 and TRBJ2-7; the D gene could be TRBD1 or TRBD2 (6 bases each). Per germline, CDR1 GTSNPN and CDR2 SVGIG (reference sequence). Trimming pared 0 bases from V and 0 bases from J, leaving 18 bases between. The CDR3 has 17 residues. CDR3 loop: CAWSVQVGGPTSYEQYF. The CDR3 nucleotides are TGTGCCTGGAGTGTACAGGTAGGGGGGCCTACCTCCTACGAGCAGTACTTC. The whole variable domain, filled in from reference TRBV30 and TRBJ2-7, reads SQTIHQWPATLVQPVGSPLSLECTVEGTSNPNLYWYRQAAGRGLQLLFYSVGIGQISSEVPQNLSASRPQDRQFILSSKKLLLSDSGFYLCAWSVQVGGPTSYEQYFGPGTRLTVT.

This clonotype was seen only a few times. The gene calls are TRBV5-1 and TRBJ2-3; 7 bases map to TRBD1. The CDR3 is 13 residues long. Germline CDR1 and CDR2: SGHRS and YFSETQ. V was clipped by 4 bases and J by 4 bases; unmatched bases: 3. The CDR3 reads CASSTTGADTQYF. In DNA form, the CDR3 reads TGCGCCAGCAGCACCACAGGGGCAGATACGCAGTATTTT.

This clonotype has ten or more counts. The gene calls are TRBV14 and TRBJ1-1; no clear D gene. Germline CDR1 is SGHDN and CDR2 is FVKESK. Trimming took 0 bases from V and 4 from J, leaving 6 bases between them. This CDR3 region has 13 residues. The CDR3 reads CASSQDYVTEAFF. The DNA of the CDR3 is TGTGCCAGCAGCCAAGACTATGTCACTGAAGCTTTCTTT.

This clonotype occurred many times. This CDR3 is CASSIQETQYF. The CDR3 bases are TGCGCCAGCAGCATCCAAGAGACCCAGTACTTC. The chain has TRBV5-1 and TRBJ2-5; D gene unclear. Per the germline V gene, CDR1 is SGHRS and CDR2 is YFSETQ. Between the trimmed V and J ends, which lost 4 bases and 1 base, there was a span of 2 bases. This CDR3 has 11 amino acids.

The V gene is TRBV11-2, the J gene TRBJ1-4; 9 positions match TRBD1. The V and J ends lost 5 bases and 13 bases, in that order; junction bases with no gene match: 20. Germline V gene sequence: CDR1 SGHAT, CDR2 FQNNGV. The CDR3 spans 17 residues. The CDR3 bases are TGTGCCAGCAGCCCCAAACGTGGGGGACAGGGCCCTACAGGACTGTTTTTT. Its protein product is CASSPKRGGQGPTGLFF.

This sequence joins TRBV15 and TRBJ2-2; D call uncertain. This CDR3 has 13 residues. Trimming shortened V by 4 bases and J by 6 bases, and 9 bases separated the two germline ends. CDR1 is LNHNV, CDR2 YYDKDF, per germline (reference sequence). In nucleotides, the CDR3 is TGTGCCACCAGCACCGAGATATCCGGGGAGCTGTTTTTT. Translation gives CATSTEISGELFF. The full variable domain, completed using reference TRBV15 and TRBJ2-2, is DAMVIQNPRYQVTQFGKPVTLSCSQTLNHNVMYWYQQKSSQAPKLLFHYYDKDFNNEADTPDNFQSRRPNTSFCFLDIRSPGLGDTAMYLCATSTEISGELFFGEGSRLTVL.

This clonotype was observed a few times. J is TRBJ1-2 and V is TRBV7-2; 9 bases map to TRBD1. Germline V gene lookup returns CDR1 SGHTA and CDR2 FQGNSA. This CDR3 has 14 amino acids. The trim removed 7 bases at V and 4 bases at J, leaving 7 bases unmatched. CDR3 loop: CASTTGGATYGYTF. The CDR3 DNA is TGTGCCAGCACCACAGGGGGCGCGACCTATGGCTACACCTTC. Supplemented by reference TRBV7-2 and TRBJ1-2, the full variable domain reads GAGVSQSPSNKVTEKGKDVELRCDPISGHTALYWYRQSLGQGLEFLIYFQGNSAPDKSGLPSDRFSAERTGGSVSTLTIQRTQQEDSAVYLCASTTGGATYGYTFGSGTRLTVV.

CDR3 in DNA: TGTGCCAGCACCCCGCGCTTCGGGAGAGGCACAGATACGCAGTATTTT. Translated: CASTPRFGRGTDTQYF. This sequence joins TRBV12-3 or TRBV12-4 and TRBJ2-3; perhaps TRBD2 as D (6 bases). This CDR3 is built from 16 residues. V was clipped by 7 bases and J by 1 base, with 18 bases between them.

This clonotype was seen a handful of times. J is TRBJ2-4 and V is TRBV18; D possibly corresponds to TRBD1 (5 bases). The CDR3 is 14 amino acids. Trimming shortened V by 5 bases and J by 0 bases, and 8 bases separated the two germline ends. The germline V gene has CDR1 KGHSH and CDR2 LQKENI. CDR3: CASSLTGAKNIQYF. The DNA of the CDR3 is TGTGCCAGCTCATTAACAGGAGCCAAAAACATTCAGTACTTC.

The rearrangement links TRBV11-2 to TRBJ1-2; no definite D call. V gave up 4 bases and J gave up 4 bases, with 10 bases separating them. This CDR3 is built from 13 residues. Germline V lookup: CDR1 SGHAT, CDR2 FQNNGV. CDR3 DNA: TGTGCCAGCAGCTCCGTAAGGGTCTATGGCTACACCTTC. This sequence encodes CASSSVRVYGYTF.